A selection of T cell receptor beta chains follows, all from one sample in a study of cytomegalovirus exposure and HLA in healthy donors. Some clones are missing from TCRdb's copy, which holds only in-frame ones; the method was immunoSEQ multiplex PCR. The sample has roughly 250,000 clones; 80% are singletons. Sequencing was performed on PBMCs. The receptors were gathered from a girl aged 2 to 10 in good health and CMV-seronegative. The CDR3 runs from the conserved cysteine through the conserved F or W. Each record gives: V gene, clone size, J gene, D gene, CDR3 DNA, CDR3 protein. The D gene is left open where the match is weak. Size values are once, few and many counts, or a class for expanded clones, and some rows have none.

v_call: TRBV30; clone_size: -; j_call: TRBJ1-6; d_call: TRBD1; cdr3_nt: TGTGCCTGGAACGAGGGGGCAGGATCACCCCTCCACTTT; cdr3_aa: CAWNEGAGSPLHF
v_call: TRBV4-2; clone_size: few; j_call: TRBJ2-5; d_call: TRBD2; cdr3_nt: TGTGCCAGCAGCCAAGACCCCGAGCTAGCGGGAGTAGGTCGAGAGACCCAGTACTTC; cdr3_aa: CASSQDPELAGVGRETQYF
v_call: TRBV7-9; clone_size: -; j_call: TRBJ1-1; d_call: -; cdr3_nt: TGTGCCAGCAGCTCCCTGGCAGTTACGAGGTTGAACACTGAAGCTTTCTTT; cdr3_aa: CASSSLAVTRLNTEAFF
v_call: TRBV11-2; clone_size: -; j_call: TRBJ2-1; d_call: -; cdr3_nt: TGTGCCAGCAGCTTAGTTTCAGTAGCTGAGCAGTTCTTC; cdr3_aa: CASSLVSVAEQFF
v_call: TRBV2; clone_size: -; j_call: TRBJ1-1; d_call: -; cdr3_nt: TGTGCCAGCAGTGAAGGAGTGAGTGAAGCTTTCTTT; cdr3_aa: CASSEGVSEAFF
v_call: TRBV9; clone_size: -; j_call: TRBJ2-3; d_call: TRBD2; cdr3_nt: TGTGCCAGCAGGCGGGGGGGGAGCCCCAGCACAGATACGCAGTATTTT; cdr3_aa: CASRRGGSPSTDTQYF
v_call: TRBV6-1; clone_size: -; j_call: TRBJ1-2; d_call: TRBD1; cdr3_nt: TGTGCCAGCAGTCACCGGGACAGTTTTAACTATGGCTACACCTTC; cdr3_aa: CASSHRDSFNYGYTF
v_call: TRBV7-9; clone_size: -; j_call: TRBJ1-5; d_call: -; cdr3_nt: TGTGCCAGCAGTAATAGCAATCAGCCCCAGCATTTT; cdr3_aa: CASSNSNQPQHF
v_call: TRBV4-1; clone_size: -; j_call: TRBJ1-2; d_call: TRBD1; cdr3_nt: TGCGCCAGCAGCCAAACGACAGGGTCCAACTATGGCTACACCTTC; cdr3_aa: CASSQTTGSNYGYTF
v_call: TRBV13; clone_size: -; j_call: TRBJ2-5; d_call: -; cdr3_nt: TGTGCCAGCAGCCCACGACAGATACAAGAGACCCAGTACTTC; cdr3_aa: CASSPRQIQETQYF
v_call: TRBV2; clone_size: -; j_call: TRBJ2-5; d_call: TRBD2; cdr3_nt: TGTGCCAGCAGTGAAAGTAGGGAGGGGACCCAGTACTTC; cdr3_aa: CASSESREGTQYF
v_call: TRBV28; clone_size: -; j_call: TRBJ1-1; d_call: -; cdr3_nt: TGTGCCAGCAGACTCGACGGGGGGCAAAGGAACACTGAAGCTTTCTTT; cdr3_aa: CASRLDGGQRNTEAFF
v_call: TRBV5-1; clone_size: few; j_call: TRBJ2-3; d_call: TRBD2; cdr3_nt: TGCGCCAGCAGCCCCCCGGGACTAAGGGAACGTACGCAGTATTTT; cdr3_aa: CASSPPGLRERTQYF
v_call: TRBV7-2; clone_size: few; j_call: TRBJ2-1; d_call: TRBD1; cdr3_nt: TGTGCCAGCAGCTGGGACTCCCGGGACAGGGGCAATGAGCAGTTCTTC; cdr3_aa: CASSWDSRDRGNEQFF
v_call: TRBV28; clone_size: -; j_call: TRBJ2-3; d_call: -; cdr3_nt: TGTGCCAGCAGTTTCCGTCAGGCTTCGGCAGGTATCACAGATACGCAGTATTTT; cdr3_aa: CASSFRQASAGITDTQYF
v_call: TRBV7-8; clone_size: -; j_call: TRBJ2-1; d_call: -; cdr3_nt: TGTGCCAGCAGCTTTTCCGGGTATCAAGGCAATGAGCAGTTCTTC; cdr3_aa: CASSFSGYQGNEQFF
v_call: TRBV9; clone_size: -; j_call: TRBJ2-5; d_call: -; cdr3_nt: TGTGCCAGCAGCGCCTGGCCTGGGGGAGGAGAGACCCAGTACTTC; cdr3_aa: CASSAWPGGGETQYF
v_call: TRBV7-3; clone_size: -; j_call: TRBJ2-5; d_call: -; cdr3_nt: TGTGCCAGCAGCTTTCGGGATTGGGAGGCCCAGTACTTC; cdr3_aa: CASSFRDWEAQYF
v_call: TRBV29-1; clone_size: -; j_call: TRBJ1-1; d_call: -; cdr3_nt: TGCAGCGGGTCGGAGGTGGGCACTGAAGCTTTCTTT; cdr3_aa: CSGSEVGTEAFF
v_call: TRBV7-9; clone_size: -; j_call: TRBJ2-3; d_call: TRBD2; cdr3_nt: TGTGCCAGCAGCTTAGGTGCGGGAGGGCCGGGAGATACGCAGTATTTT; cdr3_aa: CASSLGAGGPGDTQYF
v_call: TRBV7-2; clone_size: once; j_call: TRBJ2-2; d_call: TRBD2; cdr3_nt: TGTGCCAGCAGGAGACTAGCCTCGACCGGGGAGCTGTTTTTT; cdr3_aa: CASRRLASTGELFF
v_call: TRBV19; clone_size: -; j_call: TRBJ1-2; d_call: TRBD1; cdr3_nt: TGTGCCAGTAGGGACAGGGTCCCCTATGGCTACACCTTC; cdr3_aa: CASRDRVPYGYTF
v_call: TRBV27; clone_size: few; j_call: TRBJ2-2; d_call: TRBD1; cdr3_nt: TGTGCCAGCAGTTTACGATTTGACAGGGGGACCGGGGAGCTGTTTTTT; cdr3_aa: CASSLRFDRGTGELFF
v_call: TRBV9; clone_size: -; j_call: TRBJ2-5; d_call: TRBD1; cdr3_nt: TGTGCCAGCAGCGTAGCAGGGGGCTTTGAGACCCAGTACTTC; cdr3_aa: CASSVAGGFETQYF
v_call: TRBV15; clone_size: few; j_call: TRBJ1-2; d_call: -; cdr3_nt: TGTGCCACCACCCCGGGAGGGCGGAATGGCTACACCTTC; cdr3_aa: CATTPGGRNGYTF
v_call: TRBV19; clone_size: once; j_call: TRBJ1-3; d_call: -; cdr3_nt: TGTGCCAGTAGTATAATGGACGGGACACAAGGAAACACCATATATTTT; cdr3_aa: CASSIMDGTQGNTIYF
v_call: TRBV9; clone_size: once; j_call: TRBJ2-3; d_call: TRBD2; cdr3_nt: TGTGCCAGCAGCGTACCCCTAGCGGGAGGGCCAGGAGATACGCAGTATTTT; cdr3_aa: CASSVPLAGGPGDTQYF
v_call: TRBV5-1; clone_size: -; j_call: TRBJ2-7; d_call: TRBD2; cdr3_nt: TGCGCCAGCAGGGGCGGGAGGATCAATTACGAGCAGTACTTC; cdr3_aa: CASRGGRINYEQYF
v_call: TRBV7-2; clone_size: few; j_call: TRBJ2-2; d_call: -; cdr3_nt: TGTGCCAGCAACGGCGGGATTCTAACCGGGGAGCTGTTTTTT; cdr3_aa: CASNGGILTGELFF
v_call: TRBV7-3; clone_size: -; j_call: TRBJ1-6; d_call: TRBD1; cdr3_nt: TGTGCCAGCAGCTTAACCGGAGCCGGGACAGGGCCTTCACCCCTCCACTTT; cdr3_aa: CASSLTGAGTGPSPLHF
v_call: TRBV5-1; clone_size: -; j_call: TRBJ2-7; d_call: TRBD1; cdr3_nt: TGCGCCAGCAGCTGGGACAGAACAGGGTCGAACACCTACGAGCAGTACTTC; cdr3_aa: CASSWDRTGSNTYEQYF
v_call: TRBV9; clone_size: -; j_call: TRBJ1-1; d_call: -; cdr3_nt: TGTGCCAGCAGCGTAGGGGTCGGGGGGCCAATGAACACTGAAGCTTTCTTT; cdr3_aa: CASSVGVGGPMNTEAFF
v_call: TRBV28; clone_size: -; j_call: TRBJ2-7; d_call: -; cdr3_nt: TGTGCCAGCAGTTTACTCCGTCCTAGGTCTCTCGAGCAGTACTTC; cdr3_aa: CASSLLRPRSLEQYF
v_call: TRBV28; clone_size: -; j_call: TRBJ1-3; d_call: TRBD1; cdr3_nt: TGTGCCAGCAGTTTCAGGGGGCTTGGAAACACCATATATTTT; cdr3_aa: CASSFRGLGNTIYF
v_call: TRBV10-2; clone_size: -; j_call: TRBJ2-3; d_call: TRBD1; cdr3_nt: TGCGCCAGCAGTGAGGTAGGGACAGGGACAGATACGCAGTATTTT; cdr3_aa: CASSEVGTGTDTQYF
v_call: TRBV29-1; clone_size: -; j_call: TRBJ2-1; d_call: TRBD2; cdr3_nt: TGCAGTCCGAGGTTCACTAGCGGGAGGGTGGATGAGCAGTTCTTC; cdr3_aa: CSPRFTSGRVDEQFF
v_call: TRBV9; clone_size: -; j_call: TRBJ2-7; d_call: TRBD2; cdr3_nt: TGTGCCAGCAGCCACAACCCACTCCTAGCGGGAGATCGCTACGAGCAGTACTTC; cdr3_aa: CASSHNPLLAGDRYEQYF
v_call: TRBV19; clone_size: once; j_call: TRBJ2-1; d_call: TRBD2; cdr3_nt: TGTGCCAGTAGTCCTAGCGGGGTGGGCCGTAATGAGCAGTTCTTC; cdr3_aa: CASSPSGVGRNEQFF
v_call: TRBV4-1; clone_size: -; j_call: TRBJ1-1; d_call: -; cdr3_nt: TGCGCCAGCAGCCTTCTCACTCGGGGGGGCTGGGCCACTGAAGCTTTCTTT; cdr3_aa: CASSLLTRGGWATEAFF
v_call: TRBV14; clone_size: -; j_call: TRBJ2-1; d_call: -; cdr3_nt: TGTGCCAGCAGCCAAGGCTTTAGCTCCTACAATGAGCAGTTCTTC; cdr3_aa: CASSQGFSSYNEQFF
v_call: TRBV6-6; clone_size: -; j_call: TRBJ2-7; d_call: TRBD1; cdr3_nt: TGTGCCGCCCACCGGGACAGGAGCTCCTACGAGCAGTACTTC; cdr3_aa: CAAHRDRSSYEQYF
v_call: TRBV9; clone_size: -; j_call: TRBJ1-1; d_call: TRBD1; cdr3_nt: TGTGCCAGCAGCGTAGAAGGACAGGGGAACACTGAAGCTTTCTTT; cdr3_aa: CASSVEGQGNTEAFF
v_call: TRBV5-4; clone_size: -; j_call: TRBJ2-7; d_call: TRBD2; cdr3_nt: TGTGCCAGCAGCTTGAGTTTTTCGGGACTAGCGGGGGAGACCTACGAGCAGTACTTC; cdr3_aa: CASSLSFSGLAGETYEQYF
v_call: TRBV29-1; clone_size: -; j_call: TRBJ1-1; d_call: -; cdr3_nt: TGCAGCGTTAATTTTGGCGGGAGGACTGAAGCTTTCTTT; cdr3_aa: CSVNFGGRTEAFF
v_call: TRBV7-3; clone_size: once; j_call: TRBJ2-7; d_call: TRBD1; cdr3_nt: TGTGCCAGCAGCTTCCGGGACAGGGGGCCCTACGAGCAGTACTTC; cdr3_aa: CASSFRDRGPYEQYF
v_call: TRBV7-2; clone_size: -; j_call: TRBJ1-1; d_call: TRBD1; cdr3_nt: TGTGCCAGCAGCTTATCCCAGGGGGTGAACACTGAAGCTTTCTTT; cdr3_aa: CASSLSQGVNTEAFF